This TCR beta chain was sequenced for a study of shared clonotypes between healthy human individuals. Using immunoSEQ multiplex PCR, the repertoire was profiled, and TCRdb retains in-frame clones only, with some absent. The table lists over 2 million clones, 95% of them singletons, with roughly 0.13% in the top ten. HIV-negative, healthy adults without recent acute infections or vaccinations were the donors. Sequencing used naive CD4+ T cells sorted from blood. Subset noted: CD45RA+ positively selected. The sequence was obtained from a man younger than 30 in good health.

The DNA for the CDR3 is TGTGCCAGCAGCCGACAGGGGTACGCGGATACGCAGTATTTT. This codes for CASSRQGYADTQYF. The V gene is TRBV11-3, the J gene TRBJ2-3, with 8 bases matching TRBD1. The CDR3 has 14 residues. The V segment lost 5 bases and the J segment 6 bases; nucleotides outside the gene matches: 7. From germline, CDR1 is SGHNT and CDR2 YENEEA.